This TCR beta chain emerged from a study of cytomegalovirus exposure and HLA in healthy donors. General study results and limits: Likely technical artifact: a cluster of highly shared sequence variants. Accurate HLA-A and HLA-B prediction from TCR beta sequences was reported for most subjects. Some 150 TCR beta chains were listed as cytomegalovirus-associated.

The V gene's germline CDR1 is SNHLY and CDR2 FYNNEI. Trimming pared 9 bases from V and 1 base from J, leaving 14 bases between. This CDR3 region has 14 residues. This clone was observed once. The antigen remains unidentified. PCR primers comprised 60 Vbeta and 13 Jbeta primers. TCRdb's table, derived via immunoSEQ multiplex PCR, lists solely in-frame clones and lacks some. The sample shows 84,000 or so clones, under 85% of them seen only once. The material sequenced was PBMCs. V and J are TRBV2 and TRBJ2-3; TRBD2 might be the D (7 bases). This receptor was obtained from a male donor in good health and CMV-seronegative. The CDR3 sequence is CASFWGGGTDTQYF. The CDR3 bases are TGTGCCAGTTTCTGGGGGGGCGGCACAGATACGCAGTATTTT.